Shown below are 13 T cell receptor beta chains from a single sample sequenced in a study of blood T cell repertoires in COVID-19. Only in-frame clones appear in the TCRdb table, and some are missing; sequencing was by immunoSEQ multiplex PCR. Among about 240,000 clones listed, around nine tenths were seen once. The sequencing sample was made of peripheral blood. Source of these receptors: a woman aged 70-85 years with active or convalescent COVID-19.

The chain is built from TRBV15 and TRBJ1-5; D is ambiguous. Looked up from germline, CDR1 is LNHNV and CDR2 is YYDKDF (reference sequence). The CDR3 totals 17 residues. With 0 bases removed from V and 0 bases from J, the gap between germline ends came to 12 bases. The CDR3, as DNA: TGTGCCACCAGCAGAGATGAGAGTACCCATAGCAATCAGCCCCAGCATTTT. This translates into CATSRDESTHSNQPQHF.

V and J are TRBV28 and TRBJ1-5, with a possible D match to TRBD1 (6 bases). V lost 0 bases and J lost 6, with 12 bases in between. The CDR3 is 15 amino acids. The germline gives CDR1 MDHEN, CDR2 SYDVKM. CDR3 nucleotides: TGTGCCAGCAGTTTATGGGCAGGGGAACGTCAGCCCCAGCATTTT. Its protein product is CASSLWAGERQPQHF.

This chain connects TRBV18 to TRBJ2-2; TRBD1 is a possible D gene (5 bases). The germline V gene encodes CDR1 KGHSH and CDR2 LQKENI. Deletions cut 6 bases from V and 3 bases from J, with 11 bases between. The CDR3 runs to 14 residues. The DNA of the CDR3 is TGTGCCAGCTCGCCGCAAGGGGACACCGGGGAGCTGTTTTTT. This translates into CASSPQGDTGELFF.

The chain combines TRBV18 with TRBJ1-2, with D perhaps matching TRBD1 (6 bases). CDR1 is KGHSH, CDR2 LQKENI, per germline. Trimming took off 3 bases at V and 0 bases at J, with 11 bases between the two ends. The CDR3 loop spans 15 amino acids. CDR3 nucleotide sequence: TGTGCCAGCTCACCGACGGACAGCCCTAACTATGGCTACACCTTC. Protein sequence: CASSPTDSPNYGYTF.

DNA of the CDR3: TGTGCCAGCAGCGTAGCGGGTCGGATCACCGGGGAGCTGTTTTTT. Translated: CASSVAGRITGELFF. V gene TRBV9 combines with J gene TRBJ2-2; D unclear. V lost 0 bases to trimming and J lost 4 bases, with 10 bases between them. The CDR3 has 15 residues. The germline CDR1 and CDR2 sequences are SGDLS and YYNGEE.

The chain joins TRBV27 to TRBJ2-3; tentatively, D is TRBD2 (5 bases). The V gene's germline CDR1 is MNHEY and CDR2 SMNVEV (reference sequence). Trimming removed 5 bases at V and 6 bases at J, with 12 bases between. The CDR3 has 13 residues. CDR3 region: CASSLRGSDTQYF. The CDR3 DNA follows: TGTGCCAGCAGTCTACGAGGGTCGGATACGCAGTATTTT.

The genes are TRBV24-1 and TRBJ1-2; 8 nucleotides match TRBD1. The CDR3 extends over 15 amino acids. V lost 1 base and J lost 6; bases outside the gene matches: 6. Germline V gene data show CDR1 as KGHDR and CDR2 as SFDVKD. The CDR3, as DNA: TGTGCCACCAGTGATTTTACAGGGGGGCGAAATGGCTACACCTTC. Translating gives CATSDFTGGRNGYTF.

The rearrangement joins TRBV6-5 to TRBJ1-3; 7 bases match TRBD1. The CDR3 is 15 amino acids. V shed 5 bases and J 0 bases; nucleotides not matched to a gene: 4. CDR1 is MNHEY, CDR2 SVGAGI, per germline. The CDR3 sequence: CASSPGGFSGNTIYF. DNA for the CDR3: TGTGCCAGCAGTCCAGGGGGGTTCTCTGGAAACACCATATATTTT.

The chain links TRBV7-9 to TRBJ1-2; D is ambiguous. Germline V gene sequence: CDR1 SEHNR, CDR2 FQNEAQ (reference sequence). CDR3 size: 11 residues. V was cut by 5 bases and J by 9 bases, with 10 bases left in between. This CDR3 is CASSPEESYTF. CDR3 sequence (DNA): TGTGCCAGCAGCCCGGAGGAAAGCTACACCTTC. The whole variable domain, filled in from reference TRBV7-9 and TRBJ1-2, reads DTGVSQNPRHKITKRGQNVTFRCDPISEHNRLYWYRQTLGQGPEFLTYFQNEAQLEKSRLLSDRFSAERPKGSFSTLEIQRTEQGDSAMYLCASSPEESYTFGSGTRLTVV.

V usage is TRBV4-3 and J usage is TRBJ1-3; weak D call: TRBD1 (5 bases). This CDR3 is 16 amino acids long. V dropped 0 bases and J dropped 2 bases, with 11 bases sitting between them. Germline CDR1 reads LGHNA; CDR2 reads YSLEER. CDR3: CASSQDWGGAGNTIYF. Written as DNA, the CDR3 is TGCGCCAGCAGCCAAGATTGGGGAGGGGCTGGAAACACCATATATTTT.

The gene calls are TRBV9 and TRBJ2-3, with 8 bases identical to TRBD2. V lost 0 bases and J lost 6; bases outside the gene matches: 3. This CDR3 is built from 14 residues. In germline, CDR1 is SGDLS, CDR2 YYNGEE. Here the CDR3 reads CASSVGTSRDTQYF. In DNA form, the CDR3 reads TGTGCCAGCAGCGTAGGGACTAGCAGGGATACGCAGTATTTT.

The genes are TRBV6-1 and TRBJ2-1; 11 nucleotides line up with TRBD2. The CDR3 is made up of 16 amino acids. Losses at the gene ends were 3 bases for V and 4 bases for J; bases not matched to a gene: 5. Germline loops: CDR1 MNHNS, CDR2 SASEGT. The DNA of the CDR3 is TGTGCCAGCAGTGACGTTAGCGGGGGGGGATACAATGAGCAGTTCTTC. The encoded protein is CASSDVSGGGYNEQFF.

The chain is built from TRBV3-1 (or the pseudogene TRBV3-2) and TRBJ1-1; no clear D gene. The CDR3 covers 13 residues. CDR1 is LGHDT, CDR2 YNNKEL, per germline (reference sequence). Deletions cut 6 bases from V and 0 bases from J, with 8 bases between. In DNA, the CDR3 is TGTGCCAGCAGTCCGTCCTTGAACACTGAAGCTTTCTTT. It specifies CASSPSLNTEAFF.